This TCR beta chain was captured in a study of cytotoxic CD8 clonotypes in ibrutinib-treated CLL. Study-wide results and limits: Public clonotypes, an uncommon group, contracted or remained stable on treatment.

The length of the CDR3 is 13 residues. CDR1 is MNHEY, CDR2 SMNVEV, per germline (reference sequence). V was cut by 3 bases and J by 2 bases, with 8 bases left in between. Repertoires were generated with immunoSEQ multiplex PCR, while TCRdb's copy carries only in-frame clones and drops some. This sample carries under 300,000 clones, roughly three quarters of them seen once, and the ten largest clones take about 5.7%. As concerns this clone: Its antigen is as yet unknown.

Sequenced here: PBMCs, sampled at disease progression, from a patient treated with ibrutinib. The receptor was isolated from a human donor with chronic lymphocytic leukemia. The V and J genes are TRBV27 and TRBJ2-7; D unclear. This CDR3 is CASSLAATYEQYF. Here the CDR3 DNA reads TGTGCCAGCAGTTTGGCAGCTACCTACGAGCAGTACTTC.